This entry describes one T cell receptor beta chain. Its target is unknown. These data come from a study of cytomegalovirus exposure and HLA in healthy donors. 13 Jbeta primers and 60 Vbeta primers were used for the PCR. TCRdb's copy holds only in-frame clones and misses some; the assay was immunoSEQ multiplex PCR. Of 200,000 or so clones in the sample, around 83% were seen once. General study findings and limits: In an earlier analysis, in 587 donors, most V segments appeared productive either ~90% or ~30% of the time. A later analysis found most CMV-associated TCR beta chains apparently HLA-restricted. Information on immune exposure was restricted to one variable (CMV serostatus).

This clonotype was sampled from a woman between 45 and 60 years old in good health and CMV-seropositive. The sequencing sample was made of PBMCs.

The CDR3 reads CASSLRGARGYTF. CDR3 DNA sequence: TGTGCCAGCAGTTTGCGGGGGGCGCGTGGCTACACCTTC. The chain joins TRBV28 to TRBJ1-2, with TRBD1 as a possible D gene (6 bases). CDR1 MDHEN and CDR2 SYDVKM come from the germline V gene. The CDR3 spans 13 residues. Trimming removed 3 bases at V and 7 bases at J, with 12 bases between.